The entry below describes one TCR beta chain. Its target is not known. TCRdb keeps only in-frame clones here, not all; method: immunoSEQ multiplex PCR. The sample holds about 5,000 clones, 85% seen once. The germline V and J ends were trimmed by 2 bases and 0 bases, with 9 bases remaining between them. The germline gives CDR1 SGHRS, CDR2 YFSETQ. The CDR3 is 16 amino acids. This record belongs to a study of immune evolution from preneoplasia to lung adenocarcinoma. Broader study findings: Later-stage lesions appeared to have more T cells, more diversity, less clonality.

The chain is built from TRBV5-1 and TRBJ2-6, with a possible D match to TRBD1 (6 bases). The sequence derives from a donor aged 70 or over with lung adenocarcinoma. The sample consisted of FFPE adjacent normal lung tissue. The CDR3 DNA reads TGCGCCAGCAGCTTTGGGGGCATCTCTGGGGCCAACGTCCTGACTTTC. Its translation is CASSFGGISGANVLTF.